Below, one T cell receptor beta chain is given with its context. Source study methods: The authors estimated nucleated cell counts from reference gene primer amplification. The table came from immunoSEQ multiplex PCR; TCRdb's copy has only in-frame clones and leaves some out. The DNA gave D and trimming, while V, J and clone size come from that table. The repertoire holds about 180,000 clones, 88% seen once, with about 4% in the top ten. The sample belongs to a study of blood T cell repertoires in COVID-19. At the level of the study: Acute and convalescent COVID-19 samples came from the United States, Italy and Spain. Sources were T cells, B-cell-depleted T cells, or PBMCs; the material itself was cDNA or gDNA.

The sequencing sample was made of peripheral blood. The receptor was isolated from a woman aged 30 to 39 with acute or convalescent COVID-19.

CDR3 sequence reads: CASSPLGLAGGGEQFF. The CDR3 DNA sequence: TGCGCCAGCTCCCCCCTAGGACTAGCGGGAGGCGGGGAGCAGTTCTTC. The chain is built from TRBV5-1 and TRBJ2-1; TRBD2 matches 14 bases. This CDR3 has 16 residues. Losses at the gene ends were 7 bases for V and 10 bases for J; bases not matched to a gene: 13. Germline CDR1 is SGHRS and CDR2 is YFSETQ.